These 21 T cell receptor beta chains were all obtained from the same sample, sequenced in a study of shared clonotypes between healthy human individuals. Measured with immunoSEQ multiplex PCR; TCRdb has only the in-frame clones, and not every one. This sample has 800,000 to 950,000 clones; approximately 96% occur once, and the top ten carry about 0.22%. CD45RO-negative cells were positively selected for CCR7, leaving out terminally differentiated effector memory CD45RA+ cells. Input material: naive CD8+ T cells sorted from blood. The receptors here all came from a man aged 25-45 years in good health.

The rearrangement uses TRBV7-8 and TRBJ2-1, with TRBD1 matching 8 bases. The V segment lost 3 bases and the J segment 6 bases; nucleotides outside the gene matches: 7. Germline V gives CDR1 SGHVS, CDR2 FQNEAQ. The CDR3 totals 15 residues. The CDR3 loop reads CASSFQGASGNEQFF. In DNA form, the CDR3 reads TGTGCCAGCAGCTTTCAGGGGGCTTCTGGCAATGAGCAGTTCTTC.

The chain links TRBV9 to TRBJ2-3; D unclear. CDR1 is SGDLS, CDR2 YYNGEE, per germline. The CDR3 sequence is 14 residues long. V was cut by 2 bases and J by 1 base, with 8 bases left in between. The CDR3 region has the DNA TGTGCCAGCAGCGTTCCGGACGGCACAGATACGCAGTATTTT. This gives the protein CASSVPDGTDTQYF.

The CDR3 coding sequence is TGTGCCAGCAGTACACAGGGTCGGGCTTACGAGCAGTACTTC. Translation gives CASSTQGRAYEQYF. V is TRBV6-5 and J is TRBJ2-7, with a tentative D call TRBD1 (6 bases). The germline V and J ends were trimmed by 5 bases and 4 bases, with 15 bases remaining between them. Germline V gives CDR1 MNHEY, CDR2 SVGAGI. The length of the CDR3 is 14 residues.

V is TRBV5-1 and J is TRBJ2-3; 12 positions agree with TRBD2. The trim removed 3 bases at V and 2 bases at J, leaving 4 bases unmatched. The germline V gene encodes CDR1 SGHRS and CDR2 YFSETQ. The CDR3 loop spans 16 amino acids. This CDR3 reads CASSSGLAGNTDTQYF. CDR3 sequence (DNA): TGCGCCAGCAGCTCCGGACTAGCGGGGAACACAGATACGCAGTATTTT.

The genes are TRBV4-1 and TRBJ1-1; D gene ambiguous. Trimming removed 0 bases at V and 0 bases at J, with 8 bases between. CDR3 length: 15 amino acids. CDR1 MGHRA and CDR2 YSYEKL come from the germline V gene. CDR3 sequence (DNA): TGCGCCAGCAGCCAAGAACCCCACCTGAACACTGAAGCTTTCTTT. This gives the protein CASSQEPHLNTEAFF.

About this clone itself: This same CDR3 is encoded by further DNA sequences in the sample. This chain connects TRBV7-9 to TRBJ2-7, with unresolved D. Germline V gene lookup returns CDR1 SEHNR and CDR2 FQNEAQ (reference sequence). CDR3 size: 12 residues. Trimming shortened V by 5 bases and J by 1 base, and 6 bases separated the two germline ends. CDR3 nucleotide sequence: TGTGCCAGCAGCCTCGTGTCCTACGAGCAGTACTTC. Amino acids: CASSLVSYEQYF. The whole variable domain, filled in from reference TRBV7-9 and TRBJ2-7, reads DTGVSQNPRHKITKRGQNVTFRCDPISEHNRLYWYRQTLGQGPEFLTYFQNEAQLEKSRLLSDRFSAERPKGSFSTLEIQRTEQGDSAMYLCASSLVSYEQYFGPGTRLTVT.

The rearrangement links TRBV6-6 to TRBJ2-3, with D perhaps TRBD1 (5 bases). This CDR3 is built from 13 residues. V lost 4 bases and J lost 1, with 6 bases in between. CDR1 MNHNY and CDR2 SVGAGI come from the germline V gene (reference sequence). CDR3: CASSLGGTDTQYF. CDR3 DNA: TGTGCCAGCAGTTTAGGGGGCACAGATACGCAGTATTTT.

CDR3 loop: CASSLGGANEKLFF. In DNA form, the CDR3 reads TGCGCCAGCAGCTTGGGAGGAGCTAATGAAAAACTGTTTTTT. V gene TRBV5-1 combines with J gene TRBJ1-4; no definite D call. V lost 0 bases, J lost 3 bases, and 6 bases lay in between. Looked up from germline, CDR1 is SGHRS and CDR2 is YFSETQ. The CDR3 loop spans 14 amino acids.

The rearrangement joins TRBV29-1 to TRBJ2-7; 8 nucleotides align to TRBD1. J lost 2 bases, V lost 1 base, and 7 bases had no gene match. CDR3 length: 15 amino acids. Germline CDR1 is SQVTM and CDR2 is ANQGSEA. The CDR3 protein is CSVEVSGGETYEQYF. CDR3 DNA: TGCAGCGTTGAAGTCTCAGGGGGCGAAACCTACGAGCAGTACTTC.

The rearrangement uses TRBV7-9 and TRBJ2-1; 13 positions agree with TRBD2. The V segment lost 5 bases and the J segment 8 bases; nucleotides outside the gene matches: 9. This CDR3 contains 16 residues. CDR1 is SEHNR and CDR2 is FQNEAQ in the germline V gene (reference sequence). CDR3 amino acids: CASSPRTSGRDYEQFF. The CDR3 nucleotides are TGTGCCAGCAGCCCGAGGACTAGCGGGAGAGATTATGAGCAGTTCTTC.

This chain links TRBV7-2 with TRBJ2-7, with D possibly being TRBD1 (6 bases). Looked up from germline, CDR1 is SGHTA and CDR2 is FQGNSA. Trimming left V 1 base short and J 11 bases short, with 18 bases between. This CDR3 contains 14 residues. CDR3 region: CASSLEGRDKFEYF. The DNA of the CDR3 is TGTGCCAGCAGCTTAGAGGGCAGGGACAAGTTTGAGTACTTC.

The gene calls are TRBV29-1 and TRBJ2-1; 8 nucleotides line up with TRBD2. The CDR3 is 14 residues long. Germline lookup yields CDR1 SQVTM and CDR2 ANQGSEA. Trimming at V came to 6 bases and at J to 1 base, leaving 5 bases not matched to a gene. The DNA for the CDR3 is TGCAGCGTGCGTCGGGAGGGTTCCTACAATGAGCAGTTCTTC. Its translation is CSVRREGSYNEQFF.

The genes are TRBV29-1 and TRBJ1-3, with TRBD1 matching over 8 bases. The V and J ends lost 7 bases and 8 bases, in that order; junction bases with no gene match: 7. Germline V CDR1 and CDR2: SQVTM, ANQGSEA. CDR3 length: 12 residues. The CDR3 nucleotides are TGCAGCGCTGCGGACAGGGCGGACACCATATATTTT. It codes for CSAADRADTIYF.

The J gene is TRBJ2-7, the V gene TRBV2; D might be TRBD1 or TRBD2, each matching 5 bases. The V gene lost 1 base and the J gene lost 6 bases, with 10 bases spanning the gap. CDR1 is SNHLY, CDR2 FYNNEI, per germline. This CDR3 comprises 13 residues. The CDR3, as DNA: TGTGCCAGCAGTGAAGGGGGGTTGGGCGAGCAGTACTTC. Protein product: CASSEGGLGEQYF. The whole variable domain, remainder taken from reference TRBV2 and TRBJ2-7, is EPEVTQTPSHQVTQMGQEVILRCVPISNHLYFYWYRQILGQKVEFLVSFYNNEISEKSEIFDDQFSVERPDGSNFTLKIRSTKLEDSAMYFCASSEGGLGEQYFGPGTRLTVT.

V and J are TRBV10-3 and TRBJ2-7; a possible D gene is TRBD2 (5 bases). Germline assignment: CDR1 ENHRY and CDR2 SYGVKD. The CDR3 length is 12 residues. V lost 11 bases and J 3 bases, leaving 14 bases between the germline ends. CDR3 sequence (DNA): TGTGCCGCTGGTGAAGGAGGCTACGAGCAGTACTTC. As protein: CAAGEGGYEQYF.

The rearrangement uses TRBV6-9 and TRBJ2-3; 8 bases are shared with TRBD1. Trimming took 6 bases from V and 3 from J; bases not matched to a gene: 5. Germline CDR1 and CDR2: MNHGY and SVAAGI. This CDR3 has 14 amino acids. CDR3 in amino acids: CASRRDRLTDTQYF. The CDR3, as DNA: TGTGCCAGCAGGCGGGACAGGCTAACAGATACGCAGTATTTT.

The CDR3 loop reads CASVGREDSYEQYF. In nucleotides, the CDR3 is TGTGCCAGTGTTGGGCGGGAGGACTCCTACGAGCAGTACTTC. The gene calls are TRBV19 and TRBJ2-7; 8 bases match TRBD2. Per the germline V gene, CDR1 is LNHDA and CDR2 is SQIVND (reference sequence). This CDR3 has 14 amino acids. Trimming removed 8 bases from V and 0 bases from J; junction bases left unmatched: 6.

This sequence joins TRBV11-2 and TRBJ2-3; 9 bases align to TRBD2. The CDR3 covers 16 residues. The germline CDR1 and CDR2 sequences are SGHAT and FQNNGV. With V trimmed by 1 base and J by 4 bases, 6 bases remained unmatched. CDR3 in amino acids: CASSLGASGTADTQYF. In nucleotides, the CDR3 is TGTGCCAGCAGCTTAGGTGCTAGCGGGACGGCAGATACGCAGTATTTT.

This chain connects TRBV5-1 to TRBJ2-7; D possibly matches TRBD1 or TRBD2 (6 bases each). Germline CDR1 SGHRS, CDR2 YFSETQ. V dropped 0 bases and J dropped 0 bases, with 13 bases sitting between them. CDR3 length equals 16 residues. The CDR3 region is CASSLDWRGSSYEQYF. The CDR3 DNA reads TGCGCCAGCAGCTTGGATTGGAGGGGGAGCTCCTACGAGCAGTACTTC.

The CDR3 nucleotides read TGTGCCAGCAGCCAAGATGTCGGGGGTGGCTACACCTTC. Translation gives CASSQDVGGGYTF. This chain connects TRBV14 to TRBJ1-2, with D perhaps TRBD1 (5 bases). The CDR3 length is 13 residues. V was clipped by 0 bases and J by 7 bases, with 9 bases between them. Germline values: CDR1 SGHDN, CDR2 FVKESK.

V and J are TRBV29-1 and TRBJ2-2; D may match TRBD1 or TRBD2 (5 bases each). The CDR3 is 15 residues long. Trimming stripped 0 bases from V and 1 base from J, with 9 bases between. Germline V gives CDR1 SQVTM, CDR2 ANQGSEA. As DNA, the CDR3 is TGCAGCGTTGAAGATCGGGACGGGAACACCGGGGAGCTGTTTTTT. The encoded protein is CSVEDRDGNTGELFF.